The rows below give T cell receptor beta chains drawn from one sample of a study of Ad26.COV2.S vaccination and SARS-CoV-2 variants. Clones were read by immunoSEQ multiplex PCR, and TCRdb kept only the in-frame ones, dropping some. The sample carries about 260,000 clones, around nine tenths recorded once. The specimen comprised peripheral blood, sampled in a trial of Ad26.COV2.S vaccine versus placebo. The receptors here all came from a person aged 18-60 years who received the Ad26.COV2.S COVID-19 vaccine or a placebo. The CDR3 runs from the conserved cysteine through the conserved F or W. D genes are given only for firm matches. Only some rows state a clone size, as once, few, many or a class for expanded clones.

D | size | J | V | DNA | CDR3
. | . | TRBJ2-7 | TRBV9 | TGTGCCAGCAGCTTAATTAGGGAGGGGGGCGAGCAGTACTTC | CASSLIREGGEQYF
TRBD2 | . | TRBJ2-1 | TRBV5-3 | TGTGCCAGAAGCCCGCGTGAGTGGGGGGGGTCCTACAATGAGCAGTTCTTC | CARSPREWGGSYNEQFF
. | . | TRBJ2-1 | TRBV3-1/TRBV3-2 | TGTGCCAGCAGCCGGGGAACTTCTTTCAATGAGCAGTTCTTC | CASSRGTSFNEQFF
. | . | TRBJ2-1 | TRBV25-1 | TGTGCCAGCAGTGCCCCCCGGGGAGGACTCCGCAATGAGCAGTTCTTC | CASSAPRGGLRNEQFF
. | . | TRBJ1-1 | TRBV25-1 | TGTGCCAGCAGTTCCGACAGAGAAAGCCGGAACACTGAAGCTTTCTTT | CASSSDRESRNTEAFF
. | . | TRBJ1-1 | TRBV5-1 | TGCGCCAGCAGCCGTGAGCCCCCCAACACTGAAGCTTTCTTT | CASSREPPNTEAFF
TRBD1 | . | TRBJ1-6 | TRBV27 | TGTGCCAGCAGTCCGGACAGGGTTAATTCACCCCTCCACTTT | CASSPDRVNSPLHF
TRBD1 | . | TRBJ1-1 | TRBV27 | TGTGCCAGCAGTTGGGGTGGGCAGGGGGGTGAAGCTTTCTTT | CASSWGGQGGEAFF
TRBD1 | . | TRBJ2-2 | TRBV13 | TGTGCCAGCAGCCTGACAGGGGCGAACACCGGGGAGCTGTTTTTT | CASSLTGANTGELFF
TRBD2 | . | TRBJ2-1 | TRBV27 | TGTGCCAGCAGTGACGGGACTAGCGGCCCCTACAATGAGCAGTTCTTC | CASSDGTSGPYNEQFF
TRBD1 | . | TRBJ1-2 | TRBV19 | TGTGCCAGTAGGGGACAGGTCGCCTATGGCTACACCTTC | CASRGQVAYGYTF
. | . | TRBJ2-7 | TRBV3-1/TRBV3-2 | TGTGCCAGCAGCCAAGTTCTCCCAGGGTGGAGCTCCTACGAGCAGTACTTC | CASSQVLPGWSSYEQYF
. | . | TRBJ2-1 | TRBV7-8 | TGTGCCAGCAGCTTCCTCGCAGGGTCCTACAATGAGCAGTTCTTC | CASSFLAGSYNEQFF
TRBD2 | . | TRBJ2-3 | TRBV19 | TGTGCCAGTTCGGAGGGTGGCGGGGGTGGTACAGATACGCAGTATTTT | CASSEGGGGGTDTQYF
. | . | TRBJ2-2 | TRBV6-2/TRBV6-3 | TGTGCCAGCAGTTACTTGGGGGTTAAGGCCGGGGAGCTGTTTTTT | CASSYLGVKAGELFF
TRBD2 | . | TRBJ2-1 | TRBV5-4 | TGTGCCAGCAGCTTCCTGGCGGCGGGAGCCTCCTACAATGAGCAGTTCTTC | CASSFLAAGASYNEQFF
TRBD2 | . | TRBJ2-7 | TRBV5-1 | TGCGCCAGCAGCTTGGCGTCAGCGGGGGCATCCTACGAGCAGTACTTC | CASSLASAGASYEQYF
TRBD1 | . | TRBJ2-3 | TRBV3-1/TRBV3-2 | TGTGCCAGCAGCCCCGGACAGGGGGCCGGAGATACGCAGTATTTT | CASSPGQGAGDTQYF
. | . | TRBJ2-1 | TRBV7-3 | TGTGCCAGCAGCTTCGAAGCGATCAATGAGCAGTTCTTC | CASSFEAINEQFF
. | . | TRBJ1-1 | TRBV6-5 | TGTGCCAGCAGGGAGGGCAGGGGACTGAACACTGAAGCTTTCTTT | CASREGRGLNTEAFF
. | . | TRBJ2-2 | TRBV6-5 | TGTGCCAGCAGTTCCGGGACGAACACCGGGGAGCTGTTTTTT | CASSSGTNTGELFF
. | . | TRBJ2-7 | TRBV5-1 | TGCGCCAGCAGCTTGGACGGGACACCCACCTACGAGCAGTACTTC | CASSLDGTPTYEQYF
. | . | TRBJ2-7 | TRBV12-3/TRBV12-4 | TGTGCCAGCAAGACTGAGACTTTTACCGAGCAGTACTTC | CASKTETFTEQYF
TRBD2 | . | TRBJ2-1 | TRBV4-3 | TGCGCCAGCAGCCAAGGAACTAGCGGCCACTCCTACAATGAGCAGTTCTTC | CASSQGTSGHSYNEQFF
. | . | TRBJ2-1 | TRBV7-8 | TGTGCCAGCAGCTTACAGACTATCAGCTCCTACAATGAGCAGTTCTTC | CASSLQTISSYNEQFF
TRBD2 | once | TRBJ2-5 | TRBV6-6 | TGTGCCAGCAGGACTCTAGCGGCGCAAGAGACCCAGTACTTC | CASRTLAAQETQYF
. | . | TRBJ1-5 | TRBV7-2 | TGTGCCAGCAGCTTTGAGCAGAATCAGCCCCAGCATTTT | CASSFEQNQPQHF
. | . | TRBJ2-5 | TRBV12-5 | TGTGCTAGTGGTTTGGGGGGGTCCCAAGAGACCCAGTACTTC | CASGLGGSQETQYF
. | . | TRBJ2-1 | TRBV5-1 | TGCGCCAGCAGCTTGTCACACAACTCCTACAATGAGCAGTTCTTC | CASSLSHNSYNEQFF
TRBD2 | . | TRBJ2-5 | TRBV29-1 | TGCAGCGTTGCGACTAGCGGGCTACAAGAGACCCAGTACTTC | CSVATSGLQETQYF
. | few | TRBJ2-2 | TRBV11-1 | TGTGCCAGCAGCCCCATAGGGGGGAACACCGGGGAGCTGTTTTTT | CASSPIGGNTGELFF
TRBD1 | . | TRBJ1-1 | TRBV18 | TGTGCCAGCTCCGGACAGGGACGTACTGAAGCTTTCTTT | CASSGQGRTEAFF
. | . | TRBJ1-5 | TRBV27 | TGTGCCAGCAGTTCCGGTAATCTTAATCAGCCCCAGCATTTT | CASSSGNLNQPQHF
TRBD2 | once | TRBJ2-3 | TRBV2 | TGTGCCAGCTCATCTAGCGGTAGCACAGATACGCAGTATTTT | CASSSSGSTDTQYF
TRBD2 | . | TRBJ2-1 | TRBV7-7 | TGTGCCAGCAGTTCGGGACTAGCGCCTTACAATGAGCAGTTCTTC | CASSSGLAPYNEQFF
. | . | TRBJ2-4 | TRBV19 | TGTGCCAGTAGTAAAGGAGACGGAACCCTAGCCAAAAACATTCAGTACTTC | CASSKGDGTLAKNIQYF
. | once | TRBJ1-3 | TRBV25-1 | TGTGCCAGCAGGCTCACAGGGTCAGGAAACACCATATATTTT | CASRLTGSGNTIYF
TRBD2 | . | TRBJ2-4 | TRBV10-3 | TGTGCCATCAGTCGGGGGACTAGCGGGAAAAACATTCAGTACTTC | CAISRGTSGKNIQYF
TRBD2 | once | TRBJ2-5 | TRBV19 | TGTGCCAGTAGTAGGCCTAGCGGGAGCCGTACCCAAGAGACCCAGTACTTC | CASSRPSGSRTQETQYF
. | . | TRBJ1-4 | TRBV7-9 | TGTGCCAGCAGCTCCCGGGAGCCACAAGAGGAGGGTGAAAAACTGTTTTTT | CASSSREPQEEGEKLFF
. | . | TRBJ2-2 | TRBV27 | TGTGCCAGCTGTCAAGACAGGATTTCCGGGGAGCTGTTTTTT | CASCQDRISGELFF
TRBD1 | . | TRBJ2-2 | TRBV27 | TGTGCCTGTAAAACAGGGGGGAGCGGGGAGCTGTTTTTT | CACKTGGSGELFF
. | . | TRBJ1-4 | TRBV27 | TGTGCCAGCAGTGCCCCTCGAGAAAAACTGTTTTTT | CASSAPREKLFF
TRBD1 | . | TRBJ2-7 | TRBV7-8 | TGTGCCAGCAGCTTATTTAGGACAGGCGAAAACCCCGAGCAGTACTTC | CASSLFRTGENPEQYF
. | . | TRBJ1-4 | TRBV10-3 | TGTGCCATCAGGTTTGGCTCAGGGGAGGAAGATGAAAAACTGTTTTTT | CAIRFGSGEEDEKLFF
. | . | TRBJ1-1 | TRBV28 | TGTGCCAGCAGTTCCCCGGGGGTTGCAGTGAACACTGAAGCTTTCTTT | CASSSPGVAVNTEAFF